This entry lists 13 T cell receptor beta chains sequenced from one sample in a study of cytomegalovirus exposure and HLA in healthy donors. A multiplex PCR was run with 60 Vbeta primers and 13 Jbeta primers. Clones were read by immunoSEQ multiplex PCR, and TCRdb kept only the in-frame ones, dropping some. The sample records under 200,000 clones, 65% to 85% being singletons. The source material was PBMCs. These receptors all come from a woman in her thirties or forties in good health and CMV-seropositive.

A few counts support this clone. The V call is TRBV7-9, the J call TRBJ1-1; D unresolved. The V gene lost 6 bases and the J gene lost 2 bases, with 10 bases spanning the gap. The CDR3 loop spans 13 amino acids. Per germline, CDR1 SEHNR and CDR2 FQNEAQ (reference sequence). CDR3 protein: CASRLGINTEAFF. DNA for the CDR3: TGTGCCAGCAGGCTCGGTATCAACACTGAAGCTTTCTTT.

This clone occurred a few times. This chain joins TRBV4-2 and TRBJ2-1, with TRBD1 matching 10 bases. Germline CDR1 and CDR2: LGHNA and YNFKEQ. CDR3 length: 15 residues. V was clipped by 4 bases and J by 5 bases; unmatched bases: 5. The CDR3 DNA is TGTGCCAGCAGCCCCCGGGACAGGGGCCACAATGAGCAGTTCTTC. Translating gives CASSPRDRGHNEQFF.

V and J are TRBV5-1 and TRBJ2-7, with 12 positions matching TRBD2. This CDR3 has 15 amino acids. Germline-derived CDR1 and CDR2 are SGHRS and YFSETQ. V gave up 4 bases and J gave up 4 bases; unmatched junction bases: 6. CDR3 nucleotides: TGCGCCAGCAGCCCCTTGACTAGCGGGAGTTACGAGCAGTACTTC. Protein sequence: CASSPLTSGSYEQYF.

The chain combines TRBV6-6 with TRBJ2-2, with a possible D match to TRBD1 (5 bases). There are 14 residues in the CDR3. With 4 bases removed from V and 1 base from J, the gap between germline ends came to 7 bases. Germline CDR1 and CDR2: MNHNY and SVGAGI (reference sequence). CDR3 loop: CASSWTQNTGELFF. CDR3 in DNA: TGTGCCAGCAGTTGGACACAGAACACCGGGGAGCTGTTTTTT.

CDR3 sequence (DNA): TGTGCCAGCAGCCCCATAAGGACAGGGACGACCGGGGAGCTGTTTTTT. Amino acids: CASSPIRTGTTGELFF. The rearrangement uses TRBV7-9 and TRBJ2-2; 8 nucleotides align to TRBD1. Looked up from germline, CDR1 is SEHNR and CDR2 is FQNEAQ (reference sequence). V dropped 5 bases and J dropped 5; count of bases not matched to a gene: 10. The CDR3 totals 16 residues. Based on the CDR3 plus reference TRBV7-9 and TRBJ2-2, the full variable domain is DTGVSQNPRHKITKRGQNVTFRCDPISEHNRLYWYRQTLGQGPEFLTYFQNEAQLEKSRLLSDRFSAERPKGSFSTLEIQRTEQGDSAMYLCASSPIRTGTTGELFFGEGSRLTVL.

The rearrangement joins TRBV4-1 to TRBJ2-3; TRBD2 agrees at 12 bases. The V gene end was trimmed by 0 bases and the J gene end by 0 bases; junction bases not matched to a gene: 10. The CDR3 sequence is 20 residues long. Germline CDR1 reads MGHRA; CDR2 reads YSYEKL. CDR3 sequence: CASSQDHTSGGPSSTDTQYF. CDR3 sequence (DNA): TGCGCCAGCAGCCAAGATCACACTAGCGGGGGGCCCTCTAGCACAGATACGCAGTATTTT.

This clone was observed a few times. CDR3 in DNA: TGTGCCAGCTCACCAGGCAGGAACACCGGGGAGCTGTTTTTT. Translating gives CASSPGRNTGELFF. V is TRBV18 and J is TRBJ2-2; D gene unclear. CDR1 and CDR2 (germline): KGHSH, LQKENI. V was shortened by 2 bases and J by 1 base, with 5 bases between the two germline ends. The CDR3 is 14 residues long.

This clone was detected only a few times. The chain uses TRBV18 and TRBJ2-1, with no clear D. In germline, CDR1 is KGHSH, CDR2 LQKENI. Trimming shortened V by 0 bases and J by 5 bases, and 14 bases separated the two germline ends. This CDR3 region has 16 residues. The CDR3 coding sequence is TGTGCCAGCTCACCACCGAATAGAGGTCGGGACAATGAGCAGTTCTTC. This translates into CASSPPNRGRDNEQFF.

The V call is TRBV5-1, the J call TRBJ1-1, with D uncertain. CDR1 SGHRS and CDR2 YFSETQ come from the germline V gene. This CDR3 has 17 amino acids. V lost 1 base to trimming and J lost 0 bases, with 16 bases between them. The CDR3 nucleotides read TGCGCCAGCAGCTTGAGTAGTGCGGGTTCTATGAACACTGAAGCTTTCTTT. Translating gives CASSLSSAGSMNTEAFF. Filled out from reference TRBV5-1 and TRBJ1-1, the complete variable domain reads KAGVTQTPRYLIKTRGQQVTLSCSPISGHRSVSWYQQTPGQGLQFLFEYFSETQRNKGNFPGRFSGRQFSNSRSEMNVSTLELGDSALYLCASSLSSAGSMNTEAFFGQGTRLTVV.

The CDR3 DNA sequence: TGTGCCAGCAGCTTGGCGGCAGGGAATAGCAATCAGCCCCAGCATTTT. Residues: CASSLAAGNSNQPQHF. The rearrangement joins TRBV5-6 to TRBJ1-5, with D perhaps TRBD1 (5 bases). V lost 0 bases, J lost 0 bases, and 10 bases lay in between. Looked up from germline, CDR1 is SGHDT and CDR2 is YYEEEE. The CDR3 spans 16 residues.

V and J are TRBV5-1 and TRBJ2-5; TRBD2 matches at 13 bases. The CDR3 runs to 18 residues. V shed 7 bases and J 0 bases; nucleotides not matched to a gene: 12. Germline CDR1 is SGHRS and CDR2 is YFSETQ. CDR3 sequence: CASGPGLAGTGYQETQYF. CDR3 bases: TGCGCCAGCGGTCCGGGACTAGCGGGGACGGGGTACCAAGAGACCCAGTACTTC.

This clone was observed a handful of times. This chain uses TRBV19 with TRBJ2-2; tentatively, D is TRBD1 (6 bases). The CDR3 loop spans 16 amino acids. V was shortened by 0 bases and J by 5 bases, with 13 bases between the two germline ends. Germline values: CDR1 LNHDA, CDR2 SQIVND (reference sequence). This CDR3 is CASSIDWTEWTGELFF. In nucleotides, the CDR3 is TGTGCCAGTAGTATAGATTGGACAGAGTGGACCGGGGAGCTGTTTTTT.

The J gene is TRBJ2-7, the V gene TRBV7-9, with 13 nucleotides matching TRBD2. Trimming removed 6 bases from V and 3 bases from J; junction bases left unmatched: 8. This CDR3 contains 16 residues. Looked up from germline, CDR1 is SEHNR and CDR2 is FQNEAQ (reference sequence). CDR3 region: CASRPGLAGFHYEQYF. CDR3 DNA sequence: TGTGCCAGCAGACCGGGACTAGCGGGGTTCCACTACGAGCAGTACTTC. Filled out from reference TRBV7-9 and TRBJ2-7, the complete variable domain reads DTGVSQNPRHKITKRGQNVTFRCDPISEHNRLYWYRQTLGQGPEFLTYFQNEAQLEKSRLLSDRFSAERPKGSFSTLEIQRTEQGDSAMYLCASRPGLAGFHYEQYFGPGTRLTVT.